The 24 T cell receptor beta chains listed next were all sequenced from one sample in a study of T cells in Graves' hyperthyroidism and ophthalmopathy. It was RNA transcripts that yielded the amplified TCR beta CDR3 regions. The HTBI set primed first-round TCR CDR3 RT-PCR. TCRdb analysed the multiplex PCR reads with MiXCR anew, one entry per CDR3 protein. The data show around 520,000 distinct CDR3 sequences, approximately 15% seen once. The sample taken for sequencing was blood. The receptors stem from a woman under 30 with Graves' hyperthyroidism.

The chain carries TRBV6-1 and TRBJ2-1; 8 bases fit TRBD2. Per germline, CDR1 MNHNS and CDR2 SASEGT. J gave up 9 bases and V 8 bases, and 6 bases lay outside the gene matches. This CDR3 region has 12 residues. CDR3 in DNA: TGTGCCAGCCATTTAGCGGGACCTGAGCAGTTCTTC. Protein product: CASHLAGPEQFF.

This clonotype has at least ten counts. The DNA for the CDR3 is TGTGCCAGCAGCCTTCAGGGGTATGACACTGAAGCTTTCTTT. This gives the protein CASSLQGYDTEAFF. The rearrangement joins TRBV5-6 to TRBJ1-1; TRBD1 might be the D (6 bases). Per the germline V gene, CDR1 is SGHDT and CDR2 is YYEEEE. V lost 4 bases and J 3 bases, leaving 13 bases between the germline ends. This CDR3 is 14 amino acids long.

This chain links TRBV12-3 or TRBV12-4 with TRBJ2-2; D not resolved. The CDR3 is 13 amino acids. The V end was cut by 4 bases, the J end by 2 bases, with 5 bases between. DNA for the CDR3: TGTGCCAGCAGTTGGGGAAACACCGGGGAGCTGTTTTTT. This translates into CASSWGNTGELFF.

This clonotype was counted between two and nine times. The chain employs TRBV6-2 or TRBV6-3 and TRBJ2-3, with TRBD2 matching over 8 bases. CDR3 length equals 15 residues. The V segment lost 7 bases and the J segment 4 bases; nucleotides outside the gene matches: 10. CDR1 is MNHEY and CDR2 is SVGEGT in the germline V gene. The CDR3, as DNA: TGTGCCAGCACTGGGGCGGGAGGAGAAGCAGATACGCAGTATTTT. It codes for CASTGAGGEADTQYF.

This clonotype was counted many times. The chain carries TRBV12-5 and TRBJ1-1; weak D call: TRBD1 (6 bases). The V end lost 3 bases, the J end lost 8 bases, and 22 bases lay between the germline ends. The germline gives CDR1 LGHNT, CDR2 FRNRAP. CDR3 length: 16 amino acids. DNA for the CDR3: TGTGCTAGTGGTTTTTTTGATGGGGGCTTTATGAAAGAAGCTTTCTTT. It is translated as CASGFFDGGFMKEAFF.

This clonotype was detected ten times or more. The chain combines TRBV10-2 with TRBJ1-4, with 9 bases fitting TRBD1. CDR3 length equals 16 residues. CDR1 WSHSY and CDR2 SAAADI come from the germline V gene. Losses at the gene ends were 0 bases for V and 7 bases for J; bases not matched to a gene: 6. The CDR3 DNA follows: TGCGCCAGCAGTGAGTCGGGAACAGGGGGCGGTGAAAAACTGTTTTTT. It codes for CASSESGTGGGEKLFF.

The chain couples TRBV7-9 to TRBJ1-1; 9 positions agree with TRBD1. This CDR3 is built from 15 residues. Germline CDR1 and CDR2: SEHNR and FQNEAQ (reference sequence). The V and J ends lost 0 bases and 4 bases, in that order; junction bases with no gene match: 3. Written as DNA, the CDR3 is TGTGCCAGCAGCTTAGCTACAGGGGGCGGCACTGAAGCTTTCTTT. This gives the protein CASSLATGGGTEAFF. The full variable domain, its missing parts supplied by reference TRBV7-9 and TRBJ1-1, is DTGVSQNPRHKITKRGQNVTFRCDPISEHNRLYWYRQTLGQGPEFLTYFQNEAQLEKSRLLSDRFSAERPKGSFSTLEIQRTEQGDSAMYLCASSLATGGGTEAFFGQGTRLTVV.

The sample holds many counts of this clonotype. The rearrangement links TRBV11-2 to TRBJ2-3; 14 bases map to TRBD2. The V segment lost 5 bases and the J segment 7 bases; nucleotides outside the gene matches: 5. This CDR3 is built from 15 residues. CDR1 SGHAT and CDR2 FQNNGV come from the germline V gene. The CDR3 sequence is CASSTGLAGGYTQYF. The CDR3, as DNA: TGTGCCAGCAGCACCGGACTAGCGGGAGGATATACGCAGTATTTT.

The rearrangement joins TRBV7-8 to TRBJ1-2; D uncertain. Trimming removed 4 bases at V and 8 bases at J, with 23 bases between. The CDR3 has 16 amino acids. CDR1 is SGHVS, CDR2 FQNEAQ, per germline. CDR3 sequence reads: CASSSDGILMRLGYTF. The CDR3 region has the DNA TGTGCCAGCAGCTCGGACGGGATTTTAATGAGGTTAGGCTACACCTTC.

This clonotype was counted at least ten times. This chain uses TRBV19 with TRBJ1-4; 7 bases map to TRBD1. Germline CDR1 and CDR2: LNHDA and SQIVND (reference sequence). CDR3 length: 14 residues. J lost 2 bases, V lost 6 bases, and 3 bases had no gene match. The CDR3 sequence is CASRTGTTNEKLFF. Written as DNA, the CDR3 is TGTGCCAGTAGGACAGGGACTACTAATGAAAAACTGTTTTTT.

There are many counts of this clonotype. The rearrangement links TRBV20-1 to TRBJ1-6; weak D call: TRBD1 (5 bases). The CDR3 consists of 15 residues. CDR1 and CDR2 from the germline V gene are DFQATT and SNEGSKA (reference sequence). V was cut by 3 bases and J by 0 bases, with 9 bases left in between. The CDR3 DNA reads TGCAGTGCTAGGCAGGGCTTCTCCTATAATTCACCCCTCCACTTT. Its protein is CSARQGFSYNSPLHF.

This clonotype was counted between two and nine times. One base away lies a much larger clone, so this may be a sequencing read error. This sequence joins TRBV27 and TRBJ1-2, with no clear D. This CDR3 is 14 amino acids long. The V gene's germline CDR1 is MNHEY and CDR2 SMNVEV (reference sequence). CDR3 loop: CASSFVPTNHGYTF. The CDR3 DNA reads as TGTGCCAGCAGTTTTGTTCCCACTAACCATGGCTACACCTTC.

This clonotype was detected many times. The chain links TRBV27 to TRBJ2-1, with a weak D call TRBD1 (5 bases). The CDR3 is 16 residues long. The germline V gene encodes CDR1 MNHEY and CDR2 SMNVEV (reference sequence). V was trimmed by 6 bases and J by 7 bases, leaving 22 bases between them. The CDR3 reads CASRWGSSRSWNEQFF. For the CDR3, the DNA is TGTGCCAGCAGATGGGGCTCCTCCAGGAGTTGGAATGAGCAGTTCTTC.

This clonotype was recorded at least ten times. The genes are TRBV30 and TRBJ1-1, with a possible D match to TRBD1 (6 bases). The CDR3 consists of 10 residues. The V end was cut by 4 bases, the J end by 7 bases, with 7 bases between. CDR1 GTSNPN and CDR2 SVGIG come from the germline V gene (reference sequence). The CDR3 reads CAWIQGEAFF. The CDR3 DNA is TGTGCCTGGATACAGGGTGAAGCTTTCTTT.

This clonotype came up many times. V usage is TRBV12-3 or TRBV12-4 and J usage is TRBJ1-5; D gene unclear. V lost 7 bases and J 3 bases, leaving 13 bases between the germline ends. The CDR3 is 14 residues long. The CDR3 protein is CASTKGGLNQPQHF. CDR3 nucleotide sequence: TGTGCCAGCACCAAAGGTGGGCTCAATCAGCCCCAGCATTTT.

This clonotype was seen ten or more times. The chain joins TRBV15 to TRBJ1-6; D is undetermined. CDR3 length: 16 amino acids. V was trimmed by 1 base and J by 10 bases, leaving 17 bases between them. Looked up from germline, CDR1 is LNHNV and CDR2 is YYDKDF (reference sequence). The CDR3 region has the DNA TGTGCCACCAGCAGAGGCCCTGACACTGCGACCTCACCCCTCCACTTT. Its protein product is CATSRGPDTATSPLHF.

A remark on this clonotype: This is likely a read error, given that the CDR3 carries no conserved phenylalanine or tryptophan at its end. This chain connects TRBV19 to TRBJ2-1; 7 nucleotides line up with TRBD2. Germline V gene lookup returns CDR1 LNHDA and CDR2 SQIVND (reference sequence). Trimming at V came to 1 base and at J to 1 base, leaving 1 base not matched to a gene. CDR3 length equals 15 residues. The CDR3: CASSIAGGSYNEQFL. The CDR3 coding sequence is TGTGCCAGTAGTATAGCGGGAGGATCCTACAATGAGCAGTTCCTC.

This clonotype was counted at least ten times. The V and J genes are TRBV12-5 and TRBJ1-1; D is ambiguous. The CDR3 has 14 residues. Germline V CDR1 and CDR2: LGHNT, FRNRAP. Trimming removed 1 base at V and 0 bases at J, with 6 bases between. CDR3 sequence: CASGLEDLNTEAFF. The CDR3 coding sequence is TGTGCTAGTGGTTTGGAGGACTTGAACACTGAAGCTTTCTTT.

The chain employs TRBV29-1 and TRBJ1-1; D gene uncertain. This CDR3 has 13 residues. Germline CDR1 SQVTM, CDR2 ANQGSEA. With 4 bases removed from V and 5 bases from J, the gap between germline ends came to 14 bases. CDR3 region: CSVAHTLGTEAFF. Written as DNA, the CDR3 is TGCAGCGTTGCGCACACCCTAGGGACTGAAGCTTTCTTT.

This clonotype was observed at least ten times. This chain connects TRBV11-2 to TRBJ2-7, with D uncertain. This CDR3 is 14 amino acids long. In germline, CDR1 is SGHAT, CDR2 FQNNGV. Trimming cost V 1 base and J 3 bases, with 10 bases left between them. This CDR3 reads CASSLVTGSYEQYV. DNA for the CDR3: TGTGCCAGCAGCTTAGTAACCGGCAGCTACGAGCAGTACGTC.

The chain has TRBV13 and TRBJ2-1, with TRBD2 identical over 8 bases. The better agreement between TRBJ2-7 and the DNA end casts doubt on the J call. This CDR3 is built from 14 residues. CDR1 and CDR2 from the germline V gene are PRHDT and FYEKMQ (reference sequence). DNA of the CDR3: TGTGCCAGCATCGGGAGGGCCCAGGTCAATGAGCAGTACGTC. Encoded protein: CASIGRAQVNEQYV.

This clonotype appeared many times. V and J are TRBV3-1 and TRBJ2-7, with D possibly TRBD2 on 6 matching bases. Trimming cost V 4 bases and J 6 bases, with 10 bases left between them. This CDR3 has 12 residues. Germline-derived CDR1 and CDR2 are LGHDT and YNNKEL (reference sequence). As DNA, the CDR3 is TGTGCCAGCAGCCCCCGGCGGGGCGAGCAGTACGTC. It specifies CASSPRRGEQYV.

The V and J genes are TRBV20-1 and TRBJ2-7, with D perhaps being TRBD1 or TRBD2 (5 bases each). Germline loops: CDR1 DFQATT, CDR2 SNEGSKA (reference sequence). Deletions cut 6 bases from V and 2 bases from J, with 17 bases between. The CDR3 consists of 14 residues. The CDR3 loop reads CSALRDAGTYEQYF. The CDR3 DNA sequence: TGCAGTGCCCTCCGGGACGCCGGGACCTACGAGCAGTACTTC.

About this clonotype: Germline and junction disagree at one end, which may indicate a read error. V and J are TRBV19 and TRBJ1-1; weak D call: TRBD1 (5 bases). Germline lookup yields CDR1 LNHDA and CDR2 SQIVND (reference sequence). The CDR3 contains 14 residues. CDR3: CAISFSGVGTEAFF. The DNA of the CDR3 is TGTGCCATTAGTTTTTCGGGGGTAGGGACTGAAGCTTTCTTT. Full variable domain (remainder filled in from reference TRBV19 and TRBJ1-1): DGGITQSPKYLFRKEGQNVTLSCEQNLNHDAMYWYRQDPGQGLRLIYYSQIVNDFQKGDIAEGYSVSREKKESFPLTVTSAQKNPTAFYLCAISFSGVGTEAFFGQGTRLTVV.